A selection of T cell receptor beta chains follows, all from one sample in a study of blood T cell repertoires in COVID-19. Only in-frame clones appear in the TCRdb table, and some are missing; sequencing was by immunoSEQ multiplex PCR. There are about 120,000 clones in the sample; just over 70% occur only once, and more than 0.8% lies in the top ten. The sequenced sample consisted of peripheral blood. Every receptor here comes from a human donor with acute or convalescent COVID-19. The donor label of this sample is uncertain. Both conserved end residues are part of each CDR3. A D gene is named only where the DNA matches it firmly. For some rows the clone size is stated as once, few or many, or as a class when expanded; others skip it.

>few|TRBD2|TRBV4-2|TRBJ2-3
TGTGCCAGCAGCCACGACGAACTAGCGGGGGGGCCAGATACGCAGTATTTT
CASSHDELAGGPDTQYF
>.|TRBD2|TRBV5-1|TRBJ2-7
TGCGCCAGCAGCTTGGCCTCCCTTGCCAGCGGGGTCTCCTACGAGCAGTACTTC
CASSLASLASGVSYEQYF
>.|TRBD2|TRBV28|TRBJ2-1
TGTGCCAGCAGCCAGGGGACTAGCGGGGGTGGGGATGCGTTCTTC
CASSQGTSGGGDAFF
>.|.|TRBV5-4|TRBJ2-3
TGTGCCAGCAGCCGTACAAGCGGGAGCACAGATACGCAGTATTTT
CASSRTSGSTDTQYF
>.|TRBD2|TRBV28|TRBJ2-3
TGTGCCAGCACTCTTGAGCGGGGGGGAGCCACAGATACGCAGTATTTT
CASTLERGGATDTQYF
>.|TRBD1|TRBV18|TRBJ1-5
TGTGCCAGCTCACCAGGACAGGCCAACAATCAGCCCCAGCATTTT
CASSPGQANNQPQHF
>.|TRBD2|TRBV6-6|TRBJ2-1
TGTGCCAGCAGTCCCGGGACTAGCGGGTTAAGCTCCTACAATGAGCAGTTCTTC
CASSPGTSGLSSYNEQFF
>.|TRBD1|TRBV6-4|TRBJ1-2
TGTGCCAGCAGTCCCGGGGGACAGGGCTATGGCTACACCTTC
CASSPGGQGYGYTF
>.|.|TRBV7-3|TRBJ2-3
TGTGCCAGCAGCTCCATGCCGGGTTCGCCCGAGTATTTT
CASSSMPGSPEYF
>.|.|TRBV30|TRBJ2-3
TGTGCCTGGAGTTGGGGGGGGGCGCATCCCGTGGATACGCAGTATTTT
CAWSWGGAHPVDTQYF
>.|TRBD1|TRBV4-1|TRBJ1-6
TGCGCCAGCAGCCAAGTTGACAGGGATTCACCCCTCCACTTT
CASSQVDRDSPLHF
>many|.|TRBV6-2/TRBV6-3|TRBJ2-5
TGTGCCAGCAGTTACTCGAGGGAGACCCAGTACTTC
CASSYSRETQYF
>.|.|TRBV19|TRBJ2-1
TGTGCCAGTATCGGGAGGACAGGGAAGTTCAATGAGCAGTTCTTC
CASIGRTGKFNEQFF
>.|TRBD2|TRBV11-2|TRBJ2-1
TGTGCCAGCAGCTTAATAGGCGGGGGGTACAATGAGCAGTTCTTC
CASSLIGGGYNEQFF
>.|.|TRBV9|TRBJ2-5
TGTGCCAGCAGCGGGGGGGACAGACGACAAGAGACCCAGTACTTC
CASSGGDRRQETQYF
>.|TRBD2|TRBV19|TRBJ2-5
TGTGCCAGTAGTATGCGGACTAGCGGGGGGGCTATTTACCAAGAGACCCAGTACTTC
CASSMRTSGGAIYQETQYF
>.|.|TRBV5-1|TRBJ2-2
TGCGCCAGCAGCCCACCAGGCCCGAACACCGGGGAGCTGTTTTTT
CASSPPGPNTGELFF
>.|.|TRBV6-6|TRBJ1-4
TGTGCCAGCAGTTACCTGGGCACCAATGAAAAACTGTTTTTT
CASSYLGTNEKLFF
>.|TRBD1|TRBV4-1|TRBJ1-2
TGCGCCAGCAGCCAAGAGCAGGGGGCGTTCTATGGCTACACCTTC
CASSQEQGAFYGYTF
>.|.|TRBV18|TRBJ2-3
TGTGCCAGCTCACCGGCGTCGGTTAGGGCGGGGAGAAGCCTAGATACGCAGTATTTT
CASSPASVRAGRSLDTQYF
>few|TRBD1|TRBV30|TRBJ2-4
TGTGCCTGGAGTAAAGTACAGGGGGCGGTTGTAGCCAAAAACATTCAGTACTTC
CAWSKVQGAVVAKNIQYF
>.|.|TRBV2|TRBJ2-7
TGTGCCAGCAGGAAGGACAGTAACGAGCAGTACTTC
CASRKDSNEQYF
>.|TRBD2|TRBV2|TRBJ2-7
TGTGCCAGCAGTGCCGGGACTACGTCCTACGAGCAGTACTTC
CASSAGTTSYEQYF
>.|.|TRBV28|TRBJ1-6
TGTGCCAGCAGCCGACAGAGAAATTCACCCCTCCACTTT
CASSRQRNSPLHF
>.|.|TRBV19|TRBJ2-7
TGTGCCAGTAGTCAAACAGGGATTGGCTCCTACGAGCAGTACTTC
CASSQTGIGSYEQYF
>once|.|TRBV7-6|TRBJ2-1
TGTGCCAGCAGCCCCGGAGGGGTAAATGAGCAGTTCTTC
CASSPGGVNEQFF
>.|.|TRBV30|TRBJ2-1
TGTGCCTGGTCTGGCGGGGGCCGTTTGAGCTCCTACAATGAGCAGTTCTTC
CAWSGGGRLSSYNEQFF
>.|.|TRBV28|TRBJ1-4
TGTGCCAGCAGTTTATTCGACAGCCGGAATGAAAAACTGTTTTTT
CASSLFDSRNEKLFF